This TCR beta chain was recovered during a study of shared clonotypes between healthy human individuals (dated by TCRdb to about 2020). Background on the whole study: The cohort comprised a couple of women and a few men aged 18 to 49 years. Blood TCR repertoires of 5 or 6 healthy adults were deeply sequenced to estimate repertoire size and the extent of clonotype sharing between individuals. To increase sequencing depth and limit assay-specific biases, TCR repertoire library preparation and sequencing were carried out by different laboratories using diverse techniques. Between about 0.94 and 8.9 billion PBMCs per donor were obtained by leukapheresis.

General study outcomes and caveats: Because the study included a small number of donors, the genetic and exposure-history diversity represented was limited. Sampling was restricted to blood, and TCR repertoires in tissues likely differ from the TCR repertoires found in blood. Pairwise subsampling led to the expectation that sequencing depth would affect the degree of clonotype sharing among donors.

Donors were healthy HIV-negative adults with no recently reported acute infections or vaccinations. Every donor was a Caucasian adult living in Nashville, Tennessee, USA. For unsorted samples, tens of millions of PBMCs were counted, and genomic DNA was extracted using the QIAamp DNA Blood Mini kit. Blood was collected by leukapheresis, and PBMCs were isolated by Ficoll-Histopaque density gradient centrifugation and then cryopreserved in liquid nitrogen vapor phase. From cysteine to phenylalanine, the CDR3 is 19 amino acids long. Just the 57-base CDR3 DNA is kept, in frame starting at base 1. Using the deep immunoSEQ assay, multiplex PCR amplified TCR CDR3 regions from genomic DNA. For each cell subset, the extracted genomic DNA was distributed evenly across all wells of several immunoSEQ 96-well plates, and each plate served as one replicate. For unsorted PBMC, roughly 300 ng of genomic DNA, equivalent to 30,000 to 35,000 T cell genomes, went into each replicate PCR. Unsorted PBMC genomic DNA was sequenced across ten immunoSEQ deep assay plates. The purified libraries were quantified using a Qubit 3.0 fluorometer, sized with a Bioanalyzer 2100, and then quantified again using the KAPA Library Quantification kit. Every immunoSEQ 96-well plate was sequenced on a separate single-read 150-cycle Illumina NextSeq 550 flow cell. Under the source paper's analysis protocol: The immunoSEQ output contained only junctional sequences without quality scores, so filtering could not match that applied to full-length reads. Sequences were annotated with PyIR, a Python wrapper for IgBLAST v1.9, and V/J genes and CDR3 were assigned using IMGT germline references. Reads with weak V/J assignments (E-value above 1e-6), missing CDR3, stop codons, out-of-frame junctions, or ambiguous translated residues were removed. V3J clonotypes were defined as sequences sharing the same inferred V gene, J gene, and CDR3 amino acid sequence. The percentage overlap between two repertoires was calculated by dividing the number of shared unique clonotypes by the size of the smaller repertoire. Repertoire richness was assessed with RTK rarefaction, the Chao1 estimator, and Recon v2.1 estimates of unobserved clonotypes. TCRdb retrieved this table from immuneACCESS and kept in-frame rearrangements only. Not all clones are present; in checked studies, unresolved V genes account for under half, and no reason is known for the remainder. V, J and clone size reflect that table, while D and trimming were determined from the DNA. This sample has about 490,000 clones in its table, and roughly 85% of those were observed once. Roughly 12% of the sample belongs to the ten largest clones.

As to this clone: Its antigen remains unidentified. No base qualities exist here, and no much larger clone lies one base off it.

The receptor was derived from a woman aged 40 to 49 in good health. Some clones in this sample may be carry-over from other donors' samples. Sequencing used PBMCs. This receptor chain uses TRBV21-1 and TRBJ1-5; TRBD1, the table's D call, lacks a check against the DNA. TRBV21-1 is tagged as a pseudogene. Here the CDR3 is given as CASSKVPGTGSPAIMAQHF. The DNA sequence follows: TGTGCCAGCAGCAAAGTACCCGGGACAGGGTCACCTGCCATCATGGCCCAGCATTTT.